This T cell receptor beta chain was recorded in a study of circulating and synovial CD4+ cells in juvenile arthritis (dated by TCRdb to the mid-2010s). As for the study more broadly: TCRbeta CDR3 repertoires of circulating HLA-DR+ CD4 T cells, bulk blood CD4 T cells and synovial CD4 T cells were compared within each patient. The goal of repertoire sequencing was to confirm that a circulating synovial-like CD4 T cell subset was enriched in synovial clonotypes.

Receptor amplification or capture employed the immunoSEQ multiplex PCR assay. An external provider carried out the TCRbeta CDR3 sequencing as a commercial service. The study's own analysis went as follows. The analyses used productive nucleotide sequences together with amino acid sequences obtained by in silico translation. To equalise sample size, diversity was assessed as Renyi entropy across alpha values by taking the median of 200 repeated subsamples. For clustering, the distance between each pair of repertoires was computed as one minus the Chao-modified Jaccard index, which corrected for under-sampling. Frequency-weighted overlap with synovial clonotypes was computed at 200 sample sizes with 200 draws without replacement at each size, and the value at the size of the smaller sample was reported. TCRdb took this table from immuneACCESS and kept in-frame rearrangements with V and J called. Such tables lack part of the clones; where checked against another copy, unresolved V genes explain under half of the gap, and the rest is unexplained. From that table come the V and J calls and clone size; the DNA was used to work out D and trimming. Counted in this sample were just over 35,000 clones; 90% to 95% of them appeared once. The ten most abundant clones make up less than 0.8% of the sample.

The CDR1 and CDR2 encoded by the germline V gene are MGHRA and YSYEKL. Measured from the cysteine to the phenylalanine, the CDR3 is 14 residues long. Just the 42-base CDR3 DNA is kept, in frame starting at base 1. After removal of 2 bases from V and 5 bases from J, the junction retains 4 bases not matched to a gene. Donors of the sequenced samples were patients with active juvenile idiopathic arthritis. Sorting was carried out immediately after cells were thawed, and dead cells were excluded with Live/Dead Fixable Near-IR Stain. Findings and caveats that apply to the study as a whole: Because overlap with synovium rose as sequencing depth increased, the measured fractions of shared clonotypes likely underestimated the overlap of the full repertoire. The difference between circulating pathogenic-like lymphocytes and bulk blood T cells was not detected by traditional Vbeta family usage analysis. Compared with bulk blood CD4 repertoires, both the synovial and the circulating pathogenic-like lymphocyte repertoires were less diverse, and some CPL samples were as oligoclonal as synovium. CPL and bulk blood CD4 samples differed in T cell genome counts by at least an order of magnitude, so sample-size effects were addressed. Circulating pathogenic-like lymphocytes clustered with synovial T cells and shared a substantially higher fraction of CDR3 sequences with synovium than bulk blood.

As to this clone: Its antigen is still unknown. Base qualities were left out, and no much larger clone turns up one base away.

The chain couples TRBV4-1 to TRBJ1-2, with 8 junctional bases fitting TRBD1. The sequenced sample consisted of CD4+ T cells from blood. The receptor was derived from a human donor with juvenile idiopathic arthritis. The CDR3 reads as follows: CASSQPRQGYGYTF. The DNA is as follows: TGCGCCAGCAGCCAACCGAGACAGGGGTATGGCTACACCTTC.